A selection of T cell receptor beta chains follows, all from one sample in a study of T cell responses to AZD1222 COVID-19 vaccine. Assay used: immunoSEQ multiplex PCR; TCRdb lists only in-frame clones, some missing. The repertoire includes roughly 150,000 clones, about nine tenths of them detected once, and 5% to 6.5% sits in the top ten. The material sequenced was peripheral blood, taken 28 days after the second AZD1222 dose. The receptors were gathered from an adult who received the AZD1222 COVID-19 vaccine. The CDR3 runs from the conserved cysteine through the conserved F or W. A D gene is named only where the DNA matches it firmly. Expanded clones are given a class, and other clones once, few, many or no size at all.

- | TRBJ1-1 | TRBV18 | TRBD1 | CASSPRGTGNTEAFF | TGTGCCAGCTCACCACGGGGGACAGGGAACACTGAAGCTTTCTTT
few | TRBJ1-2 | TRBV28 | - | CASSLMGARGYTF | TGTGCCAGCAGTTTAATGGGGGCGCGGGGCTACACCTTC
- | TRBJ1-4 | TRBV30 | - | CAWTKLNEKLFF | TGTGCCTGGACTAAGCTCAATGAAAAACTGTTTTTT
- | TRBJ2-3 | TRBV9 | - | CASSVGTARGGGLDMQYF | TGTGCCAGCAGCGTAGGGACAGCACGGGGTGGTGGGTTAGATATGCAGTATTTT
- | TRBJ2-7 | TRBV7-8 | - | CASSLNSGLRYYEQYF | TGTGCCAGCAGCTTAAATTCGGGCCTACGATACTACGAGCAGTACTTC
- | TRBJ1-4 | TRBV18 | - | CASSPIGTENEKLFF | TGTGCCAGCTCCCCTATAGGGACGGAAAATGAAAAACTGTTTTTT
- | TRBJ1-2 | TRBV30 | - | CASPWDTDYGYTF | TGTGCCTCCCCCTGGGATACGGACTATGGCTACACCTTC
- | TRBJ1-4 | TRBV15 | TRBD1 | CATSIRDSLEKLFF | TGTGCCACCAGCATCCGGGACAGCCTTGAAAAACTGTTTTTT
- | TRBJ2-7 | TRBV7-9 | - | CASSPGAYEQYF | TGTGCCAGCAGCCCCGGTGCCTACGAGCAGTACTTC
once | TRBJ1-4 | TRBV12-3/TRBV12-4 | TRBD1 | CASSPGQNQLFF | TGTGCCAGCAGTCCGGGACAGAATCAACTGTTTTTT
- | TRBJ2-3 | TRBV12-3/TRBV12-4 | - | CASSAANTDTQYF | TGTGCCAGCAGTGCGGCCAACACAGATACGCAGTATTTT
- | TRBJ2-2 | TRBV7-9 | TRBD1 | CASSHRGHTGELFF | TGTGCCAGCAGCCACAGGGGTCACACCGGGGAGCTGTTTTTT
- | TRBJ2-7 | TRBV5-1 | TRBD1 | CASSFRGREQYF | TGCGCCAGCAGCTTCAGGGGGCGGGAGCAGTACTTC
- | TRBJ2-2 | TRBV18 | - | CASSPQHLTGELFF | TGTGCCAGCTCACCCCAACACCTCACCGGGGAGCTGTTTTTT
- | TRBJ1-1 | TRBV5-1 | - | CASSPGGSRPEAFF | TGCGCCAGCAGCCCCGGGGGCTCTCGACCTGAAGCTTTCTTT
- | TRBJ2-7 | TRBV5-8 | TRBD2 | CASSLVLAGVREQYF | TGTGCCAGCAGCTTGGTTCTAGCGGGGGTGAGGGAGCAGTACTTC
- | TRBJ2-1 | TRBV27 | - | CASSLRQTLSYNEQFF | TGTGCCAGCAGTTTAAGACAGACCCTCTCCTACAATGAGCAGTTCTTC
- | TRBJ1-4 | TRBV2 | - | CASRSPGGSNEKLFF | TGTGCCAGCCGATCGCCTGGCGGGAGTAATGAAAAACTGTTTTTT
- | TRBJ2-1 | TRBV28 | - | CASRTHQRSYNEQFF | TGTGCCAGCAGGACCCACCAAAGGTCCTACAATGAGCAGTTCTTC
once | TRBJ2-3 | TRBV6-1 | - | CASSEYPDTDTQYF | TGTGCCAGCAGTGAATACCCAGACACAGATACGCAGTATTTT
- | TRBJ1-2 | TRBV7-8 | TRBD1 | CASSFEQGSDYGYTF | TGTGCCAGCAGCTTCGAACAGGGGTCGGACTATGGCTACACCTTC
- | TRBJ2-3 | TRBV5-6 | TRBD1 | CASSLAGGGTDTQYF | TGTGCCAGCAGCTTGGCAGGGGGCGGCACAGATACGCAGTATTTT
once | TRBJ2-2 | TRBV2 | - | CASRGPITNTGELFF | TGTGCCAGCAGGGGACCGATAACGAACACCGGGGAGCTGTTTTTT
- | TRBJ1-5 | TRBV6-5 | - | CASSTQQNSNQPQHF | TGTGCCAGCAGTACACAGCAGAATAGCAATCAGCCCCAGCATTTT
- | TRBJ2-2 | TRBV28 | - | CASSSEVTNTGELFF | TGTGCCAGCAGTTCGGAAGTGACAAACACCGGGGAGCTGTTTTTT
- | TRBJ2-3 | TRBV7-9 | - | CASSWTRGKSDTQYF | TGTGCCAGCAGCTGGACGAGGGGCAAATCAGATACGCAGTATTTT
- | TRBJ1-5 | TRBV19 | - | CASSALQGNQPQHF | TGTGCCAGTAGTGCTCTACAGGGCAATCAGCCCCAGCATTTT
- | TRBJ2-7 | TRBV4-3 | TRBD1 | CASSQSSGGEQYF | TGCGCCAGCAGCCAGTCTTCAGGGGGCGAGCAGTACTTC
- | TRBJ2-1 | TRBV7-9 | TRBD2 | CASSLPGTSGRPAHEQFF | TGTGCCAGCAGCTTACCCGGGACTAGCGGGAGACCTGCCCATGAGCAGTTCTTC
- | TRBJ1-4 | TRBV3-1/TRBV3-2 | - | CASSQARETNEKLFF | TGTGCCAGCAGCCAAGCCAGGGAAACTAATGAAAAACTGTTTTTT
- | TRBJ2-6 | TRBV7-9 | - | CASAFWVSGANVLTF | TGTGCCAGCGCCTTTTGGGTCTCTGGGGCCAACGTCCTGACTTTC
- | TRBJ2-5 | TRBV6-5 | - | CASSSGTFQETQYF | TGTGCCAGCAGTTCAGGAACATTCCAAGAGACCCAGTACTTC
- | TRBJ1-1 | TRBV12-5 | - | CASEPDGLNTEAFF | TGTGCTAGCGAACCGGACGGTCTGAACACTGAAGCTTTCTTT
- | TRBJ1-4 | TRBV27 | - | CASSLNSNRAHGEKLFF | TGTGCCAGCAGTCTCAACTCAAACAGGGCTCACGGGGAAAAACTGTTTTTT
- | TRBJ2-3 | TRBV3-1/TRBV3-2 | - | CASSRNVDTQYF | TGTGCCAGCAGCAGGAACGTGGATACGCAGTATTTT
once | TRBJ2-7 | TRBV19 | - | CASSIGRAHEQYF | TGTGCCAGTAGTATTGGACGGGCCCACGAGCAGTACTTC
- | TRBJ1-6 | TRBV30 | - | CAWTKVGVASPLHF | TGTGCCTGGACCAAAGTGGGGGTGGCTTCACCCCTCCACTTT
- | TRBJ2-3 | TRBV19 | - | CASSPSGGSTSTDTQYF | TGTGCCAGTAGTCCCTCTGGGGGGAGTACTAGCACAGATACGCAGTATTTT
- | TRBJ1-5 | TRBV2 | TRBD1 | CASSRTGGANQPQHF | TGTGCCAGCAGCCGGACAGGGGGGGCGAATCAGCCCCAGCATTTT
- | TRBJ2-6 | TRBV4-3 | - | CASSAQGSGANVLTF | TGCGCCAGCAGCGCGCAGGGGTCTGGGGCCAACGTCCTGACTTTC
- | TRBJ2-5 | TRBV29-1 | TRBD2 | CSAAPPGGTQYF | TGCAGCGCCGCGCCCCCGGGAGGGACCCAGTACTTC
- | TRBJ1-5 | TRBV4-2 | TRBD1 | CASSQAGQGGQPQHF | TGTGCCAGCAGCCAAGCGGGACAGGGAGGTCAGCCCCAGCATTTT
- | TRBJ2-1 | TRBV11-2 | - | CASSSTNNEQFF | TGTGCCAGCAGCTCTACTAACAATGAGCAGTTCTTC
- | TRBJ2-7 | TRBV18 | - | CASSRGDRVYEQYF | TGTGCCAGCTCACGAGGGGACCGAGTCTACGAGCAGTACTTC
- | TRBJ1-3 | TRBV3-1/TRBV3-2 | - | CASSQVSGSGNTIYF | TGTGCCAGCAGCCAAGTCTCGGGCTCTGGAAACACCATATATTTT
- | TRBJ1-6 | TRBV6-6 | - | CASSPLQTGGFNSPLHF | TGTGCCAGCAGTCCCCTCCAGACGGGGGGGTTCAATTCACCCCTCCACTTT
- | TRBJ1-2 | TRBV28 | - | CASSWGDNYGYTF | TGTGCCAGCAGTTGGGGGGACAACTATGGCTACACCTTC
- | TRBJ1-1 | TRBV28 | - | CASSSAGAGLNTEAFF | TGTGCCAGCAGTTCTGCGGGGGCAGGATTGAACACTGAAGCTTTCTTT
- | TRBJ1-6 | TRBV28 | - | CASSSTGRLEGSPLHF | TGTGCCAGCAGTAGTACGGGACGTCTAGAAGGTTCACCCCTCCACTTT
- | TRBJ2-5 | TRBV21-1 | - | CASSNETQYF | TGTGCCAGCAGCAACGAGACCCAGTACTTC
- | TRBJ1-4 | TRBV9 | - | CASSVTSRAGFEKLFF | TGTGCCAGCAGCGTAACTTCCAGGGCTGGGTTCGAAAAACTGTTTTTT
- | TRBJ2-2 | TRBV6-5 | - | CASFGGERGTGELFF | TGTGCCAGCTTTGGCGGGGAACGGGGGACCGGGGAGCTGTTTTTT
- | TRBJ1-3 | TRBV28 | - | CASSLVVGDSGNTIYF | TGTGCCAGCAGTTTGGTGGTCGGCGACTCTGGAAACACCATATATTTT